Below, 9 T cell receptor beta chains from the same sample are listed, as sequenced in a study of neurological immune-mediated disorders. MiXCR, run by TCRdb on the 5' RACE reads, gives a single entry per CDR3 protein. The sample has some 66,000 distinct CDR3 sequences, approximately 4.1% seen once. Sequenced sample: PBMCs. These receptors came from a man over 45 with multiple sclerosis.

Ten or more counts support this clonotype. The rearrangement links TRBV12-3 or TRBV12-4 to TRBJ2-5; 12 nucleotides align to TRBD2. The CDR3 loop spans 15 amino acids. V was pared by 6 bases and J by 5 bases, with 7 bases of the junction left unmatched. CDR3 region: CASRSTSGGAETQYF. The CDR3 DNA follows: TGTGCCAGCAGGTCGACTAGCGGGGGTGCTGAGACCCAGTACTTC.

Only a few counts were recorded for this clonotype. The CDR3 nucleotides are TGTGCCAGCAGCTTGAGGGCGGTGGATACGCAGTATTTT. As protein: CASSLRAVDTQYF. The chain recombines TRBV5-6 with TRBJ2-3; D uncertain. This CDR3 contains 13 residues. Germline assignment: CDR1 SGHDT and CDR2 YYEEEE. Trimming left V 1 base short and J 6 bases short, with 9 bases between.

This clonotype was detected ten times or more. CDR3 residues: CSARTASEQFF. CDR3 coding DNA: TGCAGTGCTAGAACAGCAAGTGAGCAGTTCTTC. V usage is TRBV20-1 and J usage is TRBJ2-1; D remains unclear. V was trimmed by 2 bases and J by 9 bases, leaving 8 bases between them. CDR3 length equals 11 residues. The germline CDR1 and CDR2 sequences are DFQATT and SNEGSKA (reference sequence).

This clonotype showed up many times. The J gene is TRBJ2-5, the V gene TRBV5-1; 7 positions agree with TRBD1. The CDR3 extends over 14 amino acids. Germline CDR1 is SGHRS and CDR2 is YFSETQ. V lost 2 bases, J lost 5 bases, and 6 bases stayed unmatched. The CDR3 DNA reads TGCGCCAGCAGCTTACCGGGACAGTTGGAGACCCAGTACTTC. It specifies CASSLPGQLETQYF.

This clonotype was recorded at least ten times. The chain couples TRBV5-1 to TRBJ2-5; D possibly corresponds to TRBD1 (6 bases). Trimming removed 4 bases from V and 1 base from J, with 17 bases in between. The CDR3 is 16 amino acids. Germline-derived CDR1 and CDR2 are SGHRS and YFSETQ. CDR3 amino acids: CASSITGQGGQETQYF. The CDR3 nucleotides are TGCGCCAGCAGCATAACGGGACAAGGTGGCCAAGAGACCCAGTACTTC.

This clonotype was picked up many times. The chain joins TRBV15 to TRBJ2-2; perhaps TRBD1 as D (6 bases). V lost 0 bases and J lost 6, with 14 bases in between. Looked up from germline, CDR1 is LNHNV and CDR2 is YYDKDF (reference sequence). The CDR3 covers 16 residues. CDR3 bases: TGTGCCACCAGCAGAGATGAATTAGGGGGATCCGGGGAGCTGTTTTTT. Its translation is CATSRDELGGSGELFF.

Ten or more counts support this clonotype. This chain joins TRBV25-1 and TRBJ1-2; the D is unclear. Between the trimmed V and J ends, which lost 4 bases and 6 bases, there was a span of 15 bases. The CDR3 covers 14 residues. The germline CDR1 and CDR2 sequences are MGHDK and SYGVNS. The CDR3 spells CASSGKGSFDGYTF. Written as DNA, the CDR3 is TGTGCCAGCAGTGGAAAGGGTTCGTTCGATGGCTACACCTTC.

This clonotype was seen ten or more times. The CDR3 loop reads CSASAPGQTYQPQHF. CDR3 DNA sequence: TGCAGTGCTAGCGCCCCGGGACAGACCTATCAGCCCCAGCATTTT. V gene TRBV20-1 combines with J gene TRBJ1-5; the match to TRBD1 covers 7 bases. V lost 3 bases and J lost 5; bases outside the gene matches: 10. The CDR3 loop spans 15 amino acids. Germline V gives CDR1 DFQATT, CDR2 SNEGSKA (reference sequence).

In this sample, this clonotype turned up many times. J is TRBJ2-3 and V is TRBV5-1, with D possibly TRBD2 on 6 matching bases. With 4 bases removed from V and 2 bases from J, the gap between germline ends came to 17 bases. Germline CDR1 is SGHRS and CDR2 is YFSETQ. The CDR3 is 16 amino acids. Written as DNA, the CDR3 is TGCGCCAGCAGCGGTGGCCGGGGGTCATACACAGATACGCAGTATTTT. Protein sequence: CASSGGRGSYTDTQYF.